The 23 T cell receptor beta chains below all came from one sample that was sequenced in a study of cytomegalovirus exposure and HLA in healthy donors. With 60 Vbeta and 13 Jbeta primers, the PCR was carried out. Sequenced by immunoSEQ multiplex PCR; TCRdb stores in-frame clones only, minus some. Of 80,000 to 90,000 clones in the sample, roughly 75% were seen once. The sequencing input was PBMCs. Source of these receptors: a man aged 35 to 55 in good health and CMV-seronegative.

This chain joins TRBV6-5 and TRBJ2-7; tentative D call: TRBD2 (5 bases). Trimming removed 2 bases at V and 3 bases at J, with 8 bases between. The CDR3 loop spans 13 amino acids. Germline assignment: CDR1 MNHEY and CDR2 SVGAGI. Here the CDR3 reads CASSYRGDYEQYF. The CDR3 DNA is TGTGCCAGCAGTTACCGGGGAGACTACGAGCAGTACTTC.

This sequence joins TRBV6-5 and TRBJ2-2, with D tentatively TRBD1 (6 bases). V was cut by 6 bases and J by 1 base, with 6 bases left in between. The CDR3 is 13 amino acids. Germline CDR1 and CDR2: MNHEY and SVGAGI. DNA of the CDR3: TGTGCCAGCAGACAGGGGAACACCGGGGAGCTGTTTTTT. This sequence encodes CASRQGNTGELFF.

The CDR3 loop is CASIQTSGGVYQETQYF. The CDR3 DNA reads TGTGCCAGCATCCAGACTAGCGGGGGAGTGTACCAAGAGACCCAGTACTTC. V is TRBV11-3 and J is TRBJ2-5, with TRBD2 identical over 12 bases. The CDR3 is made up of 17 amino acids. The germline V gene has CDR1 SGHNT and CDR2 YENEEA. J was trimmed by 0 bases and V by 7 bases; bases with no gene match: 9. The variable domain in full, with the rest retrieved from reference TRBV11-3 and TRBJ2-5, is EAGVVQSPRYKIIEKKQPVAFWCNPISGHNTLYWYLQNLGQGPELLIRYENEEAVDDSQLPKDRFSAERLKGVDSTLKIQPAELGDSAVYLCASIQTSGGVYQETQYFGPGTRLLVL.

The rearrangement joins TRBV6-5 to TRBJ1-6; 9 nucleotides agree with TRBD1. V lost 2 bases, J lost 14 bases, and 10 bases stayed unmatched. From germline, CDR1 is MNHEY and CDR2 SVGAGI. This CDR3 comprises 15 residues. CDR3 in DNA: TGTGCCAGCAGTTACGACAGGGGGGGGTCGGGAACCCTCCACTTT. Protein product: CASSYDRGGSGTLHF.

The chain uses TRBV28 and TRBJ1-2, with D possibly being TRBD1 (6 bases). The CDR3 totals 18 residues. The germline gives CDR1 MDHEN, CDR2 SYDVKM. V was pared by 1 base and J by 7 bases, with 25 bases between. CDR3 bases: TGTGCCAGCAGTTTATCGTTCGGGGGGGCCCCGACGGGAAGTGGCTACACCTTC. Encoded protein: CASSLSFGGAPTGSGYTF.

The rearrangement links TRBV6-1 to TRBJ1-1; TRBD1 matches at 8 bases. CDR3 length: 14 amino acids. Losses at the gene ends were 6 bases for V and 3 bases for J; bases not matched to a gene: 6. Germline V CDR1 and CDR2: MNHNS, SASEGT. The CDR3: CASRPTGGDTEAFF. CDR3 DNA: TGTGCCAGCAGACCAACAGGGGGGGACACTGAAGCTTTCTTT.

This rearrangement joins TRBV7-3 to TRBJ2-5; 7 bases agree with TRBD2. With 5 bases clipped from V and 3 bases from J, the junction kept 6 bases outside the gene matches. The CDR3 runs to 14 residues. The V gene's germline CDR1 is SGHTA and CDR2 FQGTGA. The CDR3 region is CASSPSREEETQYF. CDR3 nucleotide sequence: TGTGCCAGCAGCCCCTCTCGGGAGGAAGAGACCCAGTACTTC. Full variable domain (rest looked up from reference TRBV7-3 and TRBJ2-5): GAGVSQTPSNKVTEKGKYVELRCDPISGHTALYWYRQSLGQGPEFLIYFQGTGAADDSGLPNDRFFAVRPEGSVSTLKIQRTERGDSAVYLCASSPSREEETQYFGPGTRLLVL.

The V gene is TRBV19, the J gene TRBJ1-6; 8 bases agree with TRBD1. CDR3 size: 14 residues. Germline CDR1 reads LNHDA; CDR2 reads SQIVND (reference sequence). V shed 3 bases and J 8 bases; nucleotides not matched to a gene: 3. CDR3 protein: CASSIDRGHSPLHF. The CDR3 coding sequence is TGTGCCAGTAGTATTGACAGGGGCCATTCACCCCTCCACTTT. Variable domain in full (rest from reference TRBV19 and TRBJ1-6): DGGITQSPKYLFRKEGQNVTLSCEQNLNHDAMYWYRQDPGQGLRLIYYSQIVNDFQKGDIAEGYSVSREKKESFPLTVTSAQKNPTAFYLCASSIDRGHSPLHFGNGTRLTVT.

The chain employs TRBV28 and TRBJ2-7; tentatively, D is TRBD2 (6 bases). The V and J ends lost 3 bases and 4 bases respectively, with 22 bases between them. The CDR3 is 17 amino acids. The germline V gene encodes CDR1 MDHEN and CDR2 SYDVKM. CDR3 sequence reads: CASSFGRPLRETYEQYF. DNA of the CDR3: TGTGCCAGCAGTTTTGGTCGCCCTTTGCGGGAAACGTACGAGCAGTACTTC. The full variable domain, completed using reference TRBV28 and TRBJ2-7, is DVKVTQSSRYLVKRTGEKVFLECVQDMDHENMFWYRQDPGLGLRLIYFSYDVKMKEKGDIPEGYSVSREKKERFSLILESASTNQTSMYLCASSFGRPLRETYEQYFGPGTRLTVT.

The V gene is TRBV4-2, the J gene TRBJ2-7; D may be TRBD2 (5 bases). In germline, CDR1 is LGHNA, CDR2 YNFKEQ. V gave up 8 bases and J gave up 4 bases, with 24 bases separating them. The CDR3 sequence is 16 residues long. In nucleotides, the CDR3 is TGTGCCAGCTCTCTAAACCTGCCCCGGGGAAATTACGAGCAGTACTTC. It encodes CASSLNLPRGNYEQYF.

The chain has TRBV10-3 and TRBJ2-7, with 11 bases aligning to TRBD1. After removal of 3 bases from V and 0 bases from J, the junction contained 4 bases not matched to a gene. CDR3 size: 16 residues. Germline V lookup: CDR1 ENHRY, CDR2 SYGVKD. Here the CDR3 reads CAISDPGTGGSYEQYF. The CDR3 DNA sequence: TGTGCCATCAGTGATCCCGGGACAGGGGGCTCCTACGAGCAGTACTTC.

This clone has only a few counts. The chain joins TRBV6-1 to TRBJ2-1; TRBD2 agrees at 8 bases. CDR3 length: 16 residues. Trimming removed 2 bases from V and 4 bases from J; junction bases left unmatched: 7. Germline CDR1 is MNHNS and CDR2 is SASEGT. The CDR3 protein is CASSEYLAGGYNEQFF. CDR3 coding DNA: TGTGCCAGCAGTGAATACCTGGCGGGAGGTTACAATGAGCAGTTCTTC.

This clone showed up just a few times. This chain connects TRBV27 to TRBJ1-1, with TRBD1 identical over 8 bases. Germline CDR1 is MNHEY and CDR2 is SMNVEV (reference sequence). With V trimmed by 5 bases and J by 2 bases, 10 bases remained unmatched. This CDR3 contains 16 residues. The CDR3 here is CASSPQRTGINTEAFF. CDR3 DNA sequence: TGTGCCAGCAGTCCTCAAAGGACAGGGATAAACACTGAAGCTTTCTTT.

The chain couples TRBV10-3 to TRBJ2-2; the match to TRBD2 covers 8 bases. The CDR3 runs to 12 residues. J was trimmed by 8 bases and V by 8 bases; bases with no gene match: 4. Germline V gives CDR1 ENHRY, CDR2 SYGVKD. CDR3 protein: CAIGLASGELFF. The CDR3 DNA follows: TGTGCCATCGGACTAGCATCGGGGGAGCTGTTTTTT.

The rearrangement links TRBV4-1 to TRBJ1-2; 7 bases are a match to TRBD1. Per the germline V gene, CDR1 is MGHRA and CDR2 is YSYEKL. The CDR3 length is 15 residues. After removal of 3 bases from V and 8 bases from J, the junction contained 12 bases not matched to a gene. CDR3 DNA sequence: TGCGCCAGCAGCCAGCGGACAGGCGGGCCCTTGGGCTACACCTTC. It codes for CASSQRTGGPLGYTF.

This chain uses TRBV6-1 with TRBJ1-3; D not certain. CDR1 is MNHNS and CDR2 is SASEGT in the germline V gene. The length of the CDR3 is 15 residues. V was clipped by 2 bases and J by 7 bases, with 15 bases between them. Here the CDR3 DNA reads TGTGCCAGCAGTGAATCCGGGATATCGGGGAACACCATATATTTT. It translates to CASSESGISGNTIYF.

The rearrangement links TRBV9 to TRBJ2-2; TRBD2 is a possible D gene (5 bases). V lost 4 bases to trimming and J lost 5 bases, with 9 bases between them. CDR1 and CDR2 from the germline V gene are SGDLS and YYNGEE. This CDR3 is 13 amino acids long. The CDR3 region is CASSPGVTGELFF. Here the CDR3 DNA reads TGTGCCAGCAGCCCCGGGGTGACCGGGGAGCTGTTTTTT.

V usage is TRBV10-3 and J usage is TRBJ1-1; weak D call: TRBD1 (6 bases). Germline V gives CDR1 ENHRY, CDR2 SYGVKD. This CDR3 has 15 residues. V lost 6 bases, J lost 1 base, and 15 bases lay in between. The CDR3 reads CAISKERGGNTEAFF. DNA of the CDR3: TGTGCCATCAGCAAGGAAAGGGGGGGGAACACTGAAGCTTTCTTT.

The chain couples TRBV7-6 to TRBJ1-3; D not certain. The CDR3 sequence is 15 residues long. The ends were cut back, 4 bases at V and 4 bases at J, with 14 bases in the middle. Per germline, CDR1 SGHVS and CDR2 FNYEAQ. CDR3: CASSSRPGGGNTIYF. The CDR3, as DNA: TGTGCCAGCAGCTCTAGACCGGGAGGCGGAAACACCATATATTTT.

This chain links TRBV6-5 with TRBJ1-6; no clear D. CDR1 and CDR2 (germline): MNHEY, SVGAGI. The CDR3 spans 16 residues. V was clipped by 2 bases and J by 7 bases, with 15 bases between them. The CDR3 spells CASSYLPGGKNSPLHF. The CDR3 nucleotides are TGTGCCAGCAGTTACCTCCCGGGAGGGAAGAATTCACCCCTCCACTTT.

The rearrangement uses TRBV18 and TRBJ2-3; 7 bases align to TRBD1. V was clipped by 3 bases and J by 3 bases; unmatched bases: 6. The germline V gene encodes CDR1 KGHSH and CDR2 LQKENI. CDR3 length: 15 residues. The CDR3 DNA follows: TGTGCCAGCTCACCTCGAGGGGGCCAGACAGATACGCAGTATTTT. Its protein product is CASSPRGGQTDTQYF.

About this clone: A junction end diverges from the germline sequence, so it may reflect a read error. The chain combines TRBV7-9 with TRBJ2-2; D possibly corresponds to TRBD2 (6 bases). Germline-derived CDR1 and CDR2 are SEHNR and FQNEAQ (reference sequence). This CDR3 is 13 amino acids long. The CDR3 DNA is TGTTCCAGCAGCCTCCAGGGACTCGGGGAGCTGTTTTTT. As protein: CSSSLQGLGELFF.

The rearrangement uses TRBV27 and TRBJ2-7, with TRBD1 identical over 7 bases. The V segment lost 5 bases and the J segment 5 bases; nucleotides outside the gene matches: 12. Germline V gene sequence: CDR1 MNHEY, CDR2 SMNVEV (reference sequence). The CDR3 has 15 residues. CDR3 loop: CASSPYWDSENEQYF. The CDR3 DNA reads TGTGCCAGCAGTCCCTATTGGGACAGCGAGAACGAGCAGTACTTC.